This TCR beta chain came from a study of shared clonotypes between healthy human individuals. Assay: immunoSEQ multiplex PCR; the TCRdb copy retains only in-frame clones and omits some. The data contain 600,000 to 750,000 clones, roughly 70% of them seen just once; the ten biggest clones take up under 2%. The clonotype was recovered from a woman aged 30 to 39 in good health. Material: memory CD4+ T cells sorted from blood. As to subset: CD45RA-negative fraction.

The CDR3 DNA reads as TGCAGCGCAACCAGGGGGCGGGAGGGAGGTGAGCAGTTCTTC. As protein: CSATRGREGGEQFF. The rearrangement links TRBV29-1 to TRBJ2-1; D might be TRBD2 (9 bases). Germline CDR1 reads SQVTM; CDR2 reads ANQGSEA. Trimming stripped 7 bases from V and 9 bases from J, with 22 bases between. The CDR3 is made up of 14 amino acids.